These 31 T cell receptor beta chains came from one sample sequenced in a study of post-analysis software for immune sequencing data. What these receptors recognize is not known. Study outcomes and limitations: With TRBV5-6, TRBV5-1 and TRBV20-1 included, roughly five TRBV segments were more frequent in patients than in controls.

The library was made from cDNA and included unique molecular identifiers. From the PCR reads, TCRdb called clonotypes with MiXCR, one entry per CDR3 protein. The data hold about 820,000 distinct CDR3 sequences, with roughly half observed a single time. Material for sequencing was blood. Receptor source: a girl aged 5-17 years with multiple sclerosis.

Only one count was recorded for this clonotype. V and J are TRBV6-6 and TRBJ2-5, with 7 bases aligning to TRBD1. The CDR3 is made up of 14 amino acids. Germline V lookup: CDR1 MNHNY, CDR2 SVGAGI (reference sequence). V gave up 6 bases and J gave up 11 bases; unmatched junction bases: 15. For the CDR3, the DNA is TGTGCCAGCAGCGAACAGGGGAACTCCTACAAGCAGTACTTC. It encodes CASSEQGNSYKQYF.

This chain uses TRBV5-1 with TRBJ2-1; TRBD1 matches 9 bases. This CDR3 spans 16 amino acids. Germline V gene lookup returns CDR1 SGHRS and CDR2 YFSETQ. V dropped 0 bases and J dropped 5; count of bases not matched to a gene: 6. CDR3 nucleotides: TGCGCCAGCAGCTTGGCCGGGACAGGGCAGCACAATGAGCAGTTCTTC. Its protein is CASSLAGTGQHNEQFF.

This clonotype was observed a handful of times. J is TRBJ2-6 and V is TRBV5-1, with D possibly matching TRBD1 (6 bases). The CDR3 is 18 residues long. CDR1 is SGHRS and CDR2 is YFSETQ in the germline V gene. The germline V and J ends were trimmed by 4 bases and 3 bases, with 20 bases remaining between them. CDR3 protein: CASSLQDRVPFGANVLTF. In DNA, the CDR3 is TGCGCCAGCAGCCTCCAGGACAGAGTTCCCTTTGGGGCCAACGTCCTGACTTTC.

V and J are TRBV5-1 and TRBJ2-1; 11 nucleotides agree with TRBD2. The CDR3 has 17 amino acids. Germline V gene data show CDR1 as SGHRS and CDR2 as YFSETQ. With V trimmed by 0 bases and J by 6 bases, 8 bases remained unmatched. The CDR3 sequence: CASSLVAGGPAPNEQFF. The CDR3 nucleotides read TGCGCCAGCAGCTTGGTAGCGGGGGGGCCCGCCCCCAATGAGCAGTTCTTC.

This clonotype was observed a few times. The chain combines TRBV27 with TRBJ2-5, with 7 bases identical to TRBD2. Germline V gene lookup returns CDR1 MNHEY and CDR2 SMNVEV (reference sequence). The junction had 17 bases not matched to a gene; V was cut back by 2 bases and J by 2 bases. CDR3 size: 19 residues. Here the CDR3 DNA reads TGTGCCAGCAGTTTAGGGGGGGGAGCTAGCGGAGCGGATCAAGAGACCCAGTACTTC. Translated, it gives CASSLGGGASGADQETQYF.

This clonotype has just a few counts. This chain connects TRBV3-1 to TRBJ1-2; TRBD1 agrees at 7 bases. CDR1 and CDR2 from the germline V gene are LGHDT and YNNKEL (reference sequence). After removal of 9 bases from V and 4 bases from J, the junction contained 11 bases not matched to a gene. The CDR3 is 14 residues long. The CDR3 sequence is CASSTPGQIYGYTF. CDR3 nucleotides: TGTGCCAGTTCCACCCCGGGACAGATCTATGGCTACACCTTC.

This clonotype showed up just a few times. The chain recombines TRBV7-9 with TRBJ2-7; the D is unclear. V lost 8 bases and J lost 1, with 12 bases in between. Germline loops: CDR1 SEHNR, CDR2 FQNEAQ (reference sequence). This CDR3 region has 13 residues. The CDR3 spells CASRAKGSYEQYF. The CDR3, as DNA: TGTGCCAGCCGAGCGAAGGGATCCTACGAGCAGTACTTC.

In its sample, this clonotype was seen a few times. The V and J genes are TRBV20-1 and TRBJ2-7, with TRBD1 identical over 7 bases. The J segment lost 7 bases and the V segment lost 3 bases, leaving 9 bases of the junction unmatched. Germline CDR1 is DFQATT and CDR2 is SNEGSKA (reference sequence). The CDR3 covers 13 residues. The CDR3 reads CSASRDSPREQYF. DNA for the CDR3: TGCAGTGCTAGTAGGGACAGCCCTAGGGAGCAGTACTTC.

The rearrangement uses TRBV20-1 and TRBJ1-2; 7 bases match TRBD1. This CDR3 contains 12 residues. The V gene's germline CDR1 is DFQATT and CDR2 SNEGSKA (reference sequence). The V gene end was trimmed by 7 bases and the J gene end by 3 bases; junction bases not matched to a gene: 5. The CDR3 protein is CSVPDRDYGYTF. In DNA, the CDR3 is TGCAGTGTCCCTGACAGGGACTATGGCTACACCTTC.

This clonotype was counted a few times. Here the CDR3 DNA reads TGCAGTGCTAGAGACCTGAGACTAGCGGGAGCAGATACGCAGTATTTT. It yields the protein CSARDLRLAGADTQYF. The chain joins TRBV20-1 to TRBJ2-3; TRBD2 aligns across 12 bases. Losses at the gene ends were 0 bases for V and 4 bases for J; bases not matched to a gene: 5. Looked up from germline, CDR1 is DFQATT and CDR2 is SNEGSKA (reference sequence). This CDR3 is built from 16 residues.

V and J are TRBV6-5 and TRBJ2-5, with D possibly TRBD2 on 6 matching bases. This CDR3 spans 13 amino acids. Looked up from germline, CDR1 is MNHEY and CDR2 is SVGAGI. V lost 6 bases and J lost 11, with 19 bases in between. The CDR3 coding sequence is TGTGCCAGCAGGATGGAGGCCCCGGGGGAGCAGTACTTC. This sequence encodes CASRMEAPGEQYF.

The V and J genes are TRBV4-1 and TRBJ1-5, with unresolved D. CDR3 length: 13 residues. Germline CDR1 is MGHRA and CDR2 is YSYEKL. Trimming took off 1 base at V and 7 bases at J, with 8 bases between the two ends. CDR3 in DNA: TGCGCCAGCAGCCAAGTTCCGTTGCAGCCCCAGCATTTT. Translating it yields CASSQVPLQPQHF.

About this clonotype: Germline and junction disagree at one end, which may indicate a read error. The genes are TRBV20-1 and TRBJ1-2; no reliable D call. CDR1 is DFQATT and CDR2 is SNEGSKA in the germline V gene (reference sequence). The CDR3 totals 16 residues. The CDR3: CSAREGVDYKPYGHTF. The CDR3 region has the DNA TGCAGTGCTAGAGAGGGAGTGGACTATAAACCCTATGGCCACACCTTC.

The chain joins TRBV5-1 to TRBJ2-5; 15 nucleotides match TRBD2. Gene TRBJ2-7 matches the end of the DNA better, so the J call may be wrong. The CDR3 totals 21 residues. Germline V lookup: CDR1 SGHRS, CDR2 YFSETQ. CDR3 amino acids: CASSLGLWTSGRALKGVEQYF. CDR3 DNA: TGCGCCAGCAGCTTGGGGCTTTGGACTAGCGGGAGGGCCCTCAAGGGGGTCGAGCAGTACTTC.

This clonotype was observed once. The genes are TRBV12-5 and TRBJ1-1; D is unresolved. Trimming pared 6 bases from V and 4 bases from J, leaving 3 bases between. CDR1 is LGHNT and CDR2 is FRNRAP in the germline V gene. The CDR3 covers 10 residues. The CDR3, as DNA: TGTGCTAGTGGACCCACTGAAGCTTTCTTT. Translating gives CASGPTEAFF.

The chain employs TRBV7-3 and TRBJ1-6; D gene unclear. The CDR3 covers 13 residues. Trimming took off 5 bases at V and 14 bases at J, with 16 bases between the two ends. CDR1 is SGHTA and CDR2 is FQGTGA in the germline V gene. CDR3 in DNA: TGTGCCAGCAGCGCTCCGGCAGCGTTCACCCTCCACTTT. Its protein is CASSAPAAFTLHF.

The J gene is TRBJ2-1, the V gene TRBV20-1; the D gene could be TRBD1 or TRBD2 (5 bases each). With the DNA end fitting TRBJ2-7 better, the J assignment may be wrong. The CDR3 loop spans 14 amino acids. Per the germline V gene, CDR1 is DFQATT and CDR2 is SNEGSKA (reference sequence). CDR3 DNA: TGCAGTGCTAGCCGAGGTGGGGGAGAGCAGGTGCAGTACTTC. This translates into CSASRGGGEQVQYF.

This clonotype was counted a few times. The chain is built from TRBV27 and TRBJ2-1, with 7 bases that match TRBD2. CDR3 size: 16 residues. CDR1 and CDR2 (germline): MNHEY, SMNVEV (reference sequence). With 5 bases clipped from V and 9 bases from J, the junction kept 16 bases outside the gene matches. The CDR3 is CASSPQFAGVSGEQFF. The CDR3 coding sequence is TGTGCCAGCAGTCCCCAGTTTGCGGGAGTCTCGGGTGAGCAGTTCTTC.

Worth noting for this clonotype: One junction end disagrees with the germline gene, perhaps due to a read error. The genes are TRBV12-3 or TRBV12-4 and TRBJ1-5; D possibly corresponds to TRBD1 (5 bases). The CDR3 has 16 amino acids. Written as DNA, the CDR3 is TGTGTCAGCAGTTTAATGGAGACAGTCGGCAATCAGCCCCAGCATTTT. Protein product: CVSSLMETVGNQPQHF.

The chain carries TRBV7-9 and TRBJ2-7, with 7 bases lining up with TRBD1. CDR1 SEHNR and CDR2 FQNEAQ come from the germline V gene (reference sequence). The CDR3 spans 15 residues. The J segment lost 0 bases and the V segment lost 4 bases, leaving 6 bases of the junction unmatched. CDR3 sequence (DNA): TGTGCCAGCAGCTCTCTGGGACAGCACTCCTACGAGCAGTACTTC. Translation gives CASSSLGQHSYEQYF.

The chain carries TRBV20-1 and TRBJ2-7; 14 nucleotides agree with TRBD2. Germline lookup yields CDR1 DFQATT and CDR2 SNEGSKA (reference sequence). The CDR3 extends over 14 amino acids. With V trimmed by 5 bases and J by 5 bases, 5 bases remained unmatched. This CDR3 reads CSADGTSGSNEQYF. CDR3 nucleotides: TGCAGTGCTGATGGGACTAGCGGGAGTAACGAGCAGTACTTC.

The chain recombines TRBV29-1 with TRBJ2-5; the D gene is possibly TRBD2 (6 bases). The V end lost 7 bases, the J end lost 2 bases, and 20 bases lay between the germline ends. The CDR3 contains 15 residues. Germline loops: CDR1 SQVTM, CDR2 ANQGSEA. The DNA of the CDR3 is TGCAGCGCCGTCGGGAGCCTCACAGCTCAAGAGACCCAGTACTTC. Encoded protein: CSAVGSLTAQETQYF.

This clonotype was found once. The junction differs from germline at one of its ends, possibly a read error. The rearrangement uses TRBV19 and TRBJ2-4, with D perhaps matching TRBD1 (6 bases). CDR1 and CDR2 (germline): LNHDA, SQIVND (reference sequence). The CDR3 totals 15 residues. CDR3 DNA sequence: TGTGCCAGTGGTATAAGGGGGACGGCCAAAAACATTCAGTACTTC. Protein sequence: CASGIRGTAKNIQYF. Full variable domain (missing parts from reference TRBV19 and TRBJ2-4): DGGITQSPKYLFRKEGQNVTLSCEQNLNHDAMYWYRQDPGQGLRLIYYSQIVNDFQKGDIAEGYSVSREKKESFPLTVTSAQKNPTAFYLCASGIRGTAKNIQYFGAGTRLSVL.

CDR3 protein: CASSFLSGGDQPQHF. In DNA form, the CDR3 reads TGTGCCAGCAGTTTTTTGTCAGGGGGAGATCAGCCCCAGCATTTT. J is TRBJ1-5 and V is TRBV27; TRBD1 agrees at 7 bases. Germline trimming cut 3 bases from V and 5 bases from J; bases unmatched to any gene: 7. Per germline, CDR1 MNHEY and CDR2 SMNVEV (reference sequence). The CDR3 is made up of 15 amino acids.

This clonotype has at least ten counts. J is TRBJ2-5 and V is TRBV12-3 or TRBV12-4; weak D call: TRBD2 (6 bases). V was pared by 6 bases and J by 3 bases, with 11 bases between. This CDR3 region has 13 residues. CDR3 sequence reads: CASSSGTEETQYF. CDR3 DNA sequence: TGTGCCAGCAGCTCAGGGACTGAAGAGACCCAGTACTTC.

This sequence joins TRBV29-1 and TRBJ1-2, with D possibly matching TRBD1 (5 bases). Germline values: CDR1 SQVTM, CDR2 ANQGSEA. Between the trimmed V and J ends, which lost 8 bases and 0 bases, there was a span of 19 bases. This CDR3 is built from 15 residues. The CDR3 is CSLWGRVEANYGYTF. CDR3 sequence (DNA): TGCAGCCTGTGGGGGAGGGTAGAAGCTAACTATGGCTACACCTTC.

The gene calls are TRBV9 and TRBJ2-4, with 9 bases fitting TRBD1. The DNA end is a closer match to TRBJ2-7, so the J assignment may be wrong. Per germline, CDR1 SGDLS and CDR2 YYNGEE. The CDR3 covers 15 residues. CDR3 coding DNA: TGTGCCAGCAGCGTAGATGGACAGGGGACCTACGAGCAGTACTTC. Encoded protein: CASSVDGQGTYEQYF.

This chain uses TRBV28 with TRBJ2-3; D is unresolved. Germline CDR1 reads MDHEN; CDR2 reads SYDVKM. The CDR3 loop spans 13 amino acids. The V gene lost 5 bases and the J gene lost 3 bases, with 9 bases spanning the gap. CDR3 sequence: CASSRAATDTQYF. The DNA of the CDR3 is TGTGCCAGCAGTCGGGCGGCTACAGATACGCAGTATTTT.

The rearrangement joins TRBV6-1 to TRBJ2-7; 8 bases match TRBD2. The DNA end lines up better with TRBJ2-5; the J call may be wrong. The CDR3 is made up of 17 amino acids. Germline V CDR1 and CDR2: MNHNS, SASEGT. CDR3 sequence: CASSEAPAGSGRETQYF. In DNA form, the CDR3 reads TGTGCCAGCAGTGAAGCGCCAGCGGGAAGCGGGAGAGAGACCCAGTACTTC.

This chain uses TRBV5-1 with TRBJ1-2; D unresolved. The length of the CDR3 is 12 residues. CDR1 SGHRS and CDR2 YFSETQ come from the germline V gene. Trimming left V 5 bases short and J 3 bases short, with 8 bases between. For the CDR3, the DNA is TGCGCCAGCAGGGACGCCTACTATGGCTACACCTTC. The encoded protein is CASRDAYYGYTF.

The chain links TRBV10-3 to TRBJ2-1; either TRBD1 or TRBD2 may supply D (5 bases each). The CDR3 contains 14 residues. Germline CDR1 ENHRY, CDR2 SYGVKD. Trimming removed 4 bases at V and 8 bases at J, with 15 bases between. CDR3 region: CAISGRGVMYEQFF. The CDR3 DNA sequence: TGTGCCATCAGTGGGCGAGGGGTAATGTATGAGCAGTTCTTC.